This T cell receptor (beta chain) was identified in a study of immune evolution from preneoplasia to lung adenocarcinoma. Repertoires were generated with immunoSEQ multiplex PCR, while TCRdb's copy carries only in-frame clones and drops some. This table holds about 2,500 clones, around 81% found once. Worth noting for this clone: The antigen is not known.

Between the trimmed V and J ends, which lost 6 bases and 3 bases, there was a span of 14 bases. Per germline, CDR1 MNHNY and CDR2 SVGAGI (reference sequence). This CDR3 has 14 residues. Overall study results and limits: From normal lung to invasive adenocarcinoma, top clone frequencies appeared to decrease. Later-stage lesions seemingly showed higher T cell density and diversity than normal lung.

The chain employs TRBV6-6 and TRBJ1-2; D possibly corresponds to TRBD1 (5 bases). Specimen: FFPE adjacent normal lung tissue. The clonotype was recovered from a person aged 55-80 years with lung adenocarcinoma. CDR3 amino acids: CASSPVEGHYGYTF. CDR3 sequence (DNA): TGTGCCAGCAGCCCAGTAGAGGGGCACTATGGCTACACCTTC.